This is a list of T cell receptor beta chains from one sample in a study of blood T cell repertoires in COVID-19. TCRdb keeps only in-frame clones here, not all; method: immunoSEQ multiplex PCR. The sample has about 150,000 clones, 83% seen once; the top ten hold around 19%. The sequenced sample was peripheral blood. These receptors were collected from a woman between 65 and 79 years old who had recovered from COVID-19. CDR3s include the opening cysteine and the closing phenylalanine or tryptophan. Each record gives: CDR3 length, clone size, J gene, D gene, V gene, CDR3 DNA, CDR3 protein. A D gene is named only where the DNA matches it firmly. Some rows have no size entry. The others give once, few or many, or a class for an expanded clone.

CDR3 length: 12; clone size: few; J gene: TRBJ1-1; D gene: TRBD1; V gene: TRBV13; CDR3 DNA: TGTGCCAGCAGCCCGTGGGGACAGGAAGCTTTCTTT; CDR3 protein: CASSPWGQEAFF
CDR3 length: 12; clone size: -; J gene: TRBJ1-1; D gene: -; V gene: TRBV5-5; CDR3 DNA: TGTGCCAGCAGCTTGGAGCCCAGGGGAGCTTTCTTT; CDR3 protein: CASSLEPRGAFF
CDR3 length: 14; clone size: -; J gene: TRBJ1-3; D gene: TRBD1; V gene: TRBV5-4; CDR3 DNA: TGTGCCAGCACAAACAGGGGGAGTGGAAACACCATATATTTT; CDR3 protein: CASTNRGSGNTIYF
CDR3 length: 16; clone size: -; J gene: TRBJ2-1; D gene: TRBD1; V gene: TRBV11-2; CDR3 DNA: TGTGCCAGCAGTTCAACAGGGGGGACATCCTACAATGAGCAGTTCTTC; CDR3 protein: CASSSTGGTSYNEQFF
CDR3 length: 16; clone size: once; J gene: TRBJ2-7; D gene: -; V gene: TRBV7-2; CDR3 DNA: TGTGCCAGCAGCATTACCGGGACACCACTGGCCTACGAGCAGTACTTC; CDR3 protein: CASSITGTPLAYEQYF
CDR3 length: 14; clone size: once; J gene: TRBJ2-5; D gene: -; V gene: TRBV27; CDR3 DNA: TGTGCCAACCTTAGGGGTGGGCAGTCAGAGACCCAGTACTTC; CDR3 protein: CANLRGGQSETQYF
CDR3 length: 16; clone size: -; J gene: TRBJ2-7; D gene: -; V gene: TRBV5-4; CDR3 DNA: TGTGCCAGCAGCCACCACCCCCAGGGGCGGTCCTACGAGCAGTACTTC; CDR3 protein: CASSHHPQGRSYEQYF
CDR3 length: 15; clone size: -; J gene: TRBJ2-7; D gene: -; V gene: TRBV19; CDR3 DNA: TGTGCCAGTAGTCCCGGGACATTTTTCTCCTACGAGCAGTACTTC; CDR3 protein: CASSPGTFFSYEQYF
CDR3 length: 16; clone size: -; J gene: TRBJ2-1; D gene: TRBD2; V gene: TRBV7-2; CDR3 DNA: TGTGCCAGCAGCGCCCGACTAGCGGGAGGGCAGGGTGAGCAGTTCTTC; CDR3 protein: CASSARLAGGQGEQFF
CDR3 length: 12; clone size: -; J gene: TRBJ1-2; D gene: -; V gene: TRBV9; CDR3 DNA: TGTGCCAGCAGCGCCCCCGGGACACTCGACACCTTC; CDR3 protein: CASSAPGTLDTF
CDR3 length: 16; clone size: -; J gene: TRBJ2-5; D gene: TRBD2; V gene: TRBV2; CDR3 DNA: TGTGCCAGCAGCGGGGGGGCGGCCGGGTGGCAAGAGACCCAGTACTTC; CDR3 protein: CASSGGAAGWQETQYF
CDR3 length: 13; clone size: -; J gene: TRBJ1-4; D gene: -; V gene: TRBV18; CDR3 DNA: TGTGCCAGCTCAACGACCAGGGATGAAAAACTGTTTTTT; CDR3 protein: CASSTTRDEKLFF
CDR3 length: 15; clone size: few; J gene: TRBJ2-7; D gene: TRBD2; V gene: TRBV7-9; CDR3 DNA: TGTGCCAGCAGCTCCTCCGGGGGGGCATCCTACGAGCAGTACTTC; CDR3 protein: CASSSSGGASYEQYF
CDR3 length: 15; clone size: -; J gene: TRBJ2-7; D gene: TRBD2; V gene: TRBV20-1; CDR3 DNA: TGCAGTGCTAGTCCCTTCGGACTAGCGCAATACGAGCAGTACTTC; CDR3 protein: CSASPFGLAQYEQYF
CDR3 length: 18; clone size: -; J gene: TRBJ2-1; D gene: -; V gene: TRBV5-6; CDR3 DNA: TGTGCCAGCAGCCATTCCAGGGTCGCGGCTAGCTCCTACAATGAGCAGTTCTTC; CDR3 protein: CASSHSRVAASSYNEQFF
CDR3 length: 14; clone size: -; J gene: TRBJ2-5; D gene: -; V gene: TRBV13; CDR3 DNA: TGTGCCAGCAGCCCAGGGGCCCCTGGGGAGACCCAGTACTTC; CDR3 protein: CASSPGAPGETQYF